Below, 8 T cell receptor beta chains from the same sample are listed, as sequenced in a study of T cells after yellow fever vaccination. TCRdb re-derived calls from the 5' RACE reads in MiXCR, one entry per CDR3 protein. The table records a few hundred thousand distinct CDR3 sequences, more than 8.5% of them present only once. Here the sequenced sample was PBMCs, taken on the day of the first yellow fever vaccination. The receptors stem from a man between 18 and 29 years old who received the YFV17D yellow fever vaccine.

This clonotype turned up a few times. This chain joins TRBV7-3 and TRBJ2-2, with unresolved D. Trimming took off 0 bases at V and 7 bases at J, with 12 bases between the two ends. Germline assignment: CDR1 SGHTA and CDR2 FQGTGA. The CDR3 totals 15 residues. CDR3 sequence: CASSLTGPFNGELFF. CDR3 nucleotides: TGTGCCAGCAGCTTAACCGGACCCTTTAACGGGGAGCTGTTTTTT.

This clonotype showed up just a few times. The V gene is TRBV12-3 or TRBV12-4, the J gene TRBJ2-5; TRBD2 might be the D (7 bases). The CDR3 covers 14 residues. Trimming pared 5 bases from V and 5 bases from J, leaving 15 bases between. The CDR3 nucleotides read TGTGCCAGCAGTCCACGGGGGGCCCGGGAGACCCAGTACTTC. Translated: CASSPRGARETQYF.

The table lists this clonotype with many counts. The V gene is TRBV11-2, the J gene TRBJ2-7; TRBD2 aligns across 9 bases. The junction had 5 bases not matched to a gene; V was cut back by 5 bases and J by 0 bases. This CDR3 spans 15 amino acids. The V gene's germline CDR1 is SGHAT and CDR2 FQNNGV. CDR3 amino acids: CASSPGRGGSYEQYV. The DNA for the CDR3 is TGTGCCAGCAGCCCCGGGCGGGGGGGCTCCTACGAGCAGTACGTC.

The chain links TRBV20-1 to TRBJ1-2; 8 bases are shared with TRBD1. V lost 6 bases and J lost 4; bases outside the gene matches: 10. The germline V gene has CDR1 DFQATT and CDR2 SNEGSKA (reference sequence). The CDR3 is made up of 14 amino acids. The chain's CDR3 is CSAGQGSVGYGYTF. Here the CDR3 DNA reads TGCAGTGCCGGACAGGGCTCAGTAGGCTATGGCTACACCTTC.

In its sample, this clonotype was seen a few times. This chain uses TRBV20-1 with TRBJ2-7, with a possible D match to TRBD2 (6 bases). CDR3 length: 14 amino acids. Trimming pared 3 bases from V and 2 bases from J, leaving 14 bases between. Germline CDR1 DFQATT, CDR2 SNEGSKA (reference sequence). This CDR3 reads CSAREGLRTYEQYF. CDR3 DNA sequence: TGCAGTGCTAGGGAGGGACTTAGGACCTACGAGCAGTACTTC.

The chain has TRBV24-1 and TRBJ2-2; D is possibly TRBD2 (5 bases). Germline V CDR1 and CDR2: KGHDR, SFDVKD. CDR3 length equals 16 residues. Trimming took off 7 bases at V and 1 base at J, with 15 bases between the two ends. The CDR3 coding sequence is TGTGCCACCAGCCACACTAGTTCGGGGAACACCGGGGAGCTGTTTTTT. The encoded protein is CATSHTSSGNTGELFF.

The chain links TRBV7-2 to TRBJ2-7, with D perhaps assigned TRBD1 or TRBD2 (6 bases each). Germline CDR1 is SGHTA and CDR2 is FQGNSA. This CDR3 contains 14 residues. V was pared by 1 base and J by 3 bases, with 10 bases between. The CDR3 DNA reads TGTGCCAGCAGCTTAGTTGAGGGGGGCTACGAGCAGTACTTC. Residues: CASSLVEGGYEQYF.

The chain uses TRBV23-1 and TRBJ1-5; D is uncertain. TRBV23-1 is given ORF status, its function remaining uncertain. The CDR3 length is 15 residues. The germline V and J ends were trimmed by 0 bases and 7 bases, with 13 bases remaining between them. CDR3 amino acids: CASSQSVGSKQPQHF. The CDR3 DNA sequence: TGCGCCAGCAGTCAATCAGTAGGGTCGAAGCAGCCCCAGCATTTT.